This T cell receptor (beta chain) is from a study of molecular identifiers for immune sequencing clone quantification (dated by TCRdb to 2016 to 2018). With respect to the entire study: For a replicate experiment, RNA from approximately 20,000 or 98,000 naive CD8 T cells was divided into five aliquots, and four of the five aliquots were sequenced. This methods study used CD8 T cells to benchmark TCR RNA copy counting and molecular-identifier clustering-based TCR repertoire sequencing (MIDCIRS).

Library construction relied on PCR. The sequencer was a NextSeq 500. Bulk TCR libraries were made following a previously described method, with the TCR primers given in Table S5. The Qiagen AllPrep DNA/RNA kit was used to purify total RNA. Before any analysis, reads coming from multiple sequencing runs of the same library were combined into one pool. In the authors' own workflow: Reads were retained only if the reads had an exact TCR constant sequence, and the retained reads were trimmed to 150 nt and grouped according to their 12-nt molecular barcodes. Reads within each barcode group were sub-clustered using a 15% Levenshtein threshold, and quality-weighted consensus sequences were constructed for each RNA molecule. Non-functional sequences were removed, as were lower-count sequences one edit away from another. Based on a fit of two negative binomial distributions, barcode sub-clusters having less than 20% of the maximum read count were discarded. The public reads were reanalyzed by TCRdb: fastp trimming at Q25, MiXCR alignment, in-frame beta chains only. Records with the same CDR3 protein are collapsed into one entry carrying the most frequent genes and DNA. The V and J calls here are based on TCRdb, not the publication. Across this sample there are 400,000 to 600,000 distinct CDR3 sequences, with about 26% seen only once. The top ten constitute 0.7% to 0.9% of the sample.

Libraries of naive CD8 T cells were generated from approximately 20,000 to 1,000,000 sorted cells, with 10%, 30% or 50% of the purified RNA used. Naive CD8 T cells, defined as CD8+CD4-CCR7+CD45RA+, were FACS-sorted into RLT Plus buffer on a BD FACSAria II. To test detection sensitivity, Jurkat RNA equal to about nine TCR copies was added to samples of about 20,000-1,000,000 naive CD8 T cells. CD8 T cells were enriched with RosetteSep CD8+ T Cell Enrichment Cocktail and Ficoll-Paque, followed by ACK red cell lysis. Broader findings and caveats from the paper: Identical TCR molecules sharing a barcode could cause highly expanded clone sizes to be underestimated. Spiked-in Jurkat TCR RNA equal to a single cell's worth was reported to be detectable even within one million naive CD8 T cells. In CMV-specific effector cells, clones with more than 20 RNA copies accounted for over 99% of molecules, whereas in naive cells such clones accounted for under 1%. When barcode sub-clustering was omitted, TCR diversity was inflated by chimeric consensus sequences, with chimeras reaching as high as 47%. Naive libraries contained spiked-in Jurkat TCR RNA (approximately ten copies' worth), which is not part of the donor repertoire. About 3 recovered TCR RNA copies per cell were obtained by modeling, versus about ten by digital PCR, implying a capture efficiency of about 30%.

This clonotype was counted a few times. Its antigen is still unknown. No base-level quality is on record; no much larger clone is a single base apart. The trim is 6 bases for V and 4 bases for J, with a gap of 12 bases between the germline ends. Counted from cysteine to phenylalanine, this CDR3 has 13 amino acids. This entry keeps only the CDR3 DNA: 39 bases, framed from base 1. CDR1 and CDR2 are read off the germline V gene as MNHEY and SVGEGT. The source material was naive CD8+ T cells from blood, with Jurkat cell RNA spiked in. The label giving this sample's cell subset or site can be read as: FACS-sorted CD8+CD4-CCR7+CD45RA+ naive T cells. The V and J segments used are TRBV6-2 or TRBV6-3 and TRBJ1-2, with no confident D gene call. The TCR was taken from a human donor in good health. Some libraries in this study had Jurkat cell RNA spiked in. The nucleotide sequence reads as follows: TGTGCCAGCAGACCCGATTCAGGCTATGGCTACACCTTC. It translates to CASRPDSGYGYTF.